This TCR beta chain was profiled in a study of monozygotic twins with inflammatory bowel disease. Points on this clonotype: The antigen remains undetermined.

This CDR3 contains 18 residues. Looked up from germline, CDR1 is MNHEY and CDR2 is SMNVEV (reference sequence). Eight separate reactions per sample served to make cDNA. cDNA for TCRalpha and TCRbeta was amplified by nested PCRs of roughly 17 then roughly 10 cycles. TCRdb re-called the 5' RACE reads; every CDR3 protein appears as one record, without DNA. The repertoire table contains over 90,000 distinct CDR3 sequences. The study, taken as a whole, reports: IBD patients had lower TCRbeta diversity (inverse Simpson) than healthy co-twins. Differences in immunosuppressive treatment may have been a source of added variability in patient repertoires.

The specimen was blood. This receptor was obtained from a human donor with ulcerative colitis or Crohn's disease, or a healthy co-twin of an affected twin (not recorded which). This sequence joins TRBV27 and TRBJ1-3; TCRdb indicates TRBD1, and absent DNA this call remains unverified. The CDR3 is CASSPTGTGAFSGNTIYF.